One and the same sample provided the 26 T cell receptor beta chains below, sequenced in a study of OX40 agonist ivuxolimab in advanced cancers. Clones were read by immunoSEQ multiplex PCR, and TCRdb kept only the in-frame ones, dropping some. The sample holds around 74,000 clones; roughly four fifths are singletons and the top ten take around 0.49%. The specimen was CD4+ or CD8+ T cells sorted from blood, collected in a trial of the OX40 agonist ivuxolimab. Receptors originate from an adult with an advanced solid tumor such as melanoma, head and neck, liver or kidney cancer.

This clone came up once. The rearrangement links TRBV6-5 to TRBJ1-1; TRBD1 might be the D (6 bases). The CDR3 totals 13 residues. V dropped 6 bases and J dropped 4 bases, with 12 bases sitting between them. CDR1 MNHEY and CDR2 SVGAGI come from the germline V gene. The CDR3 DNA follows: TGTGCCAGCAGCCATCAGGGGTCCACTGAAGCTTTCTTT. This gives the protein CASSHQGSTEAFF.

The CDR3 sequence: CASSFTGAGPPLHF. CDR3 DNA sequence: TGTGCCAGCAGCTTTACAGGGGCTGGTCCACCCCTCCACTTT. This chain joins TRBV5-6 and TRBJ1-6; 7 bases are a match to TRBD1. Germline V gives CDR1 SGHDT, CDR2 YYEEEE. CDR3 length: 14 amino acids. J gave up 11 bases and V 2 bases, and 7 bases lay outside the gene matches. Filled out from reference TRBV5-6 and TRBJ1-6, the complete variable domain reads DAGVTQSPTHLIKTRGQQVTLRCSPKSGHDTVSWYQQALGQGPQFIFQYYEEEERQRGNFPDRFSGHQFPNYSSELNVNALLLGDSALYLCASSFTGAGPPLHFGNGTRLTVT.

The gene calls are TRBV5-1 and TRBJ2-3; 8 bases are a match to TRBD2. Germline CDR1 SGHRS, CDR2 YFSETQ. With 3 bases clipped from V and 4 bases from J, the junction kept 7 bases outside the gene matches. This CDR3 is built from 15 residues. The CDR3 here is CASSSSGTRSDTQYF. The DNA of the CDR3 is TGCGCCAGCAGCTCGTCCGGGACTAGATCAGATACGCAGTATTTT.

In DNA form, the CDR3 reads TGTGCCAGCAGTTTGGGAGAGGGCCAAGATACGCAGTATTTT. It specifies CASSLGEGQDTQYF. V gene TRBV28 combines with J gene TRBJ2-3; maybe TRBD2 (5 bases). V lost 3 bases, J lost 5 bases, and 12 bases lay in between. CDR3 length equals 14 residues. Looked up from germline, CDR1 is MDHEN and CDR2 is SYDVKM.

As to this clone: An end of the junction does not agree with germline; a read error may underlie this. The chain has TRBV11-2 and TRBJ2-5; the D is unclear. CDR3 size: 14 residues. Per the germline V gene, CDR1 is SGHAT and CDR2 is FQNNGV. This CDR3 reads CVSSLAGNGETQYF. CDR3 coding DNA: TGTGTCAGCAGCTTAGCAGGAAACGGGGAGACCCAGTACTTC.

The gene calls are TRBV7-2 and TRBJ2-1; D may be TRBD1 (6 bases). V lost 3 bases and J 5 bases, leaving 11 bases between the germline ends. CDR3 length: 14 amino acids. Germline CDR1 SGHTA, CDR2 FQGNSA. CDR3 residues: CASSLQGPNNEQFF. CDR3 DNA: TGTGCCAGCAGCTTGCAGGGGCCAAACAATGAGCAGTTCTTC. Supplemented by reference TRBV7-2 and TRBJ2-1, the full variable domain reads GAGVSQSPSNKVTEKGKDVELRCDPISGHTALYWYRQSLGQGLEFLIYFQGNSAPDKSGLPSDRFSAERTGGSVSTLTIQRTQQEDSAVYLCASSLQGPNNEQFFGPGTRLTVL.

As for this clone: The junction departs from germline at one end; a sequencing error may be responsible. The V gene is TRBV6-1, the J gene TRBJ2-1; D is undetermined. Germline lookup yields CDR1 MNHNS and CDR2 SASEGT. The CDR3 contains 13 residues. CDR3 sequence (DNA): TGTACCAGTTCGGCAGGCCTATACAATGAGCAGTTCTTC. It is translated as CTSSAGLYNEQFF.

The genes are TRBV7-8 and TRBJ2-7; perhaps TRBD1 as D (6 bases). CDR3 length equals 13 residues. V lost 4 bases and J lost 6, with 13 bases in between. Per the germline V gene, CDR1 is SGHVS and CDR2 is FQNEAQ. DNA for the CDR3: TGTGCCAGCAGCTCTAAACAGGGCGCCGAGCAGTACTTC. Its protein is CASSSKQGAEQYF.

The rearrangement joins TRBV18 to TRBJ2-1; D unclear. The CDR3 is made up of 11 amino acids. Looked up from germline, CDR1 is KGHSH and CDR2 is LQKENI. V lost 3 bases and J 12 bases, leaving 9 bases between the germline ends. The CDR3 loop is CASSPSGRQFF. The CDR3 region has the DNA TGTGCCAGCTCACCGTCCGGCAGGCAGTTCTTC.

The rearrangement uses TRBV5-5 and TRBJ2-1; TRBD1 matches at 9 bases. The J segment lost 9 bases and the V segment lost 0 bases, leaving 19 bases of the junction unmatched. The CDR3 is 19 residues long. Germline assignment: CDR1 SGHKS and CDR2 YYEKEE (reference sequence). CDR3 sequence reads: CASSLGMAVGTGWTFEQFF. The CDR3 DNA is TGTGCCAGCAGCTTGGGGATGGCGGTGGGGACAGGGTGGACTTTTGAGCAGTTCTTC.

The V call is TRBV6-5, the J call TRBJ2-5, with D perhaps matching TRBD1 (6 bases). This CDR3 is 11 amino acids long. Germline lookup yields CDR1 MNHEY and CDR2 SVGAGI. V was cut by 5 bases and J by 8 bases, with 9 bases left in between. CDR3 in DNA: TGTGCCAGCAGTCCAGGGACAACCCAGTACTTC. Amino acids: CASSPGTTQYF.

The chain couples TRBV11-2 to TRBJ2-1, with 10 bases matching TRBD2. The CDR3 consists of 16 residues. CDR1 SGHAT and CDR2 FQNNGV come from the germline V gene. V lost 5 bases, J lost 9 bases, and 13 bases stayed unmatched. This chain's CDR3 is CASSGRSGGIWGEQFF. DNA of the CDR3: TGTGCCAGCAGCGGCCGTAGCGGGGGGATTTGGGGTGAGCAGTTCTTC.

The V and J genes are TRBV2 and TRBJ1-1; possibly TRBD1 for D (6 bases). Per the germline V gene, CDR1 is SNHLY and CDR2 is FYNNEI. This CDR3 is built from 12 residues. The germline V and J ends were trimmed by 6 bases and 8 bases, with 13 bases remaining between them. The CDR3 region is CASRKGGGEAFF. CDR3 DNA sequence: TGTGCCAGCAGAAAGGGCGGGGGCGAAGCTTTCTTT.

This clone is a singleton in its sample. This chain connects TRBV7-6 to TRBJ2-3, with D possibly matching TRBD1 (6 bases). The CDR3 totals 13 residues. Trimming cost V 6 bases and J 1 base, with 8 bases left between them. In germline, CDR1 is SGHVS, CDR2 FNYEAQ. DNA of the CDR3: TGTGCCAGCAGGGCAGGGGGCACAGATACGCAGTATTTT. The encoded protein is CASRAGGTDTQYF. Full variable domain (outside the CDR3, taken from reference TRBV7-6 and TRBJ2-3): GAGVSQSPRYKVTKRGQDVALRCDPISGHVSLYWYRQALGQGPEFLTYFNYEAQQDKSGLPNDRFSAERPEGSISTLTIQRTEQRDSAMYRCASRAGGTDTQYFGPGTRLTVL.

The rearrangement links TRBV7-2 to TRBJ2-7, with 9 bases lining up with TRBD2. From germline, CDR1 is SGHTA and CDR2 FQGNSA. V lost 2 bases, J lost 7 bases, and 3 bases stayed unmatched. The CDR3 consists of 13 residues. CDR3 sequence (DNA): TGTGCCAGCAGCTTACTAGCGGGGTATGAGCAGTACTTC. This translates into CASSLLAGYEQYF.

This chain joins TRBV4-3 and TRBJ2-7; perhaps TRBD1 as D (6 bases). The CDR3 is 16 residues long. Trimming cost V 0 bases and J 5 bases, with 17 bases left between them. In germline, CDR1 is LGHNA, CDR2 YSLEER. The CDR3 loop is CASSQERDIPLHEQYF. The CDR3 nucleotides are TGCGCCAGCAGCCAAGAACGGGACATCCCACTCCACGAGCAGTACTTC.

V gene TRBV4-1 combines with J gene TRBJ2-7; a weak D match, TRBD1 (5 bases). This CDR3 is built from 13 residues. V dropped 4 bases and J dropped 3 bases, with 10 bases sitting between them. The germline V gene has CDR1 MGHRA and CDR2 YSYEKL. The chain's CDR3 is CASSLWGSYEQYF. The CDR3 DNA reads as TGCGCCAGCAGCCTGTGGGGCAGCTACGAGCAGTACTTC.

J is TRBJ1-1 and V is TRBV28; 7 bases line up with TRBD1. CDR1 MDHEN and CDR2 SYDVKM come from the germline V gene. With 7 bases clipped from V and 4 bases from J, the junction kept 12 bases outside the gene matches. CDR3 size: 15 residues. CDR3 DNA: TGTGCCAGCACCTCAGCGGGAGGGGGCAGCACTGAAGCTTTCTTT. It encodes CASTSAGGGSTEAFF.

The V gene is TRBV4-1, the J gene TRBJ1-1; TRBD1 aligns across 9 bases. There are 16 residues in the CDR3. After removal of 4 bases from V and 1 base from J, the junction contained 7 bases not matched to a gene. Germline CDR1 and CDR2: MGHRA and YSYEKL. CDR3 region: CASSPQGAPTNTEAFF. As DNA, the CDR3 is TGCGCCAGCAGCCCACAGGGGGCGCCGACGAACACTGAAGCTTTCTTT.

This clone has a handful of counts. DNA of the CDR3: TGTGCCAGCAGCTTTTACCGGAACCCCAACACTGAAGCTTTCTTT. Its translation is CASSFYRNPNTEAFF. The rearrangement joins TRBV7-9 to TRBJ1-1; D unresolved. This CDR3 region has 15 residues. Trimming stripped 3 bases from V and 2 bases from J, with 13 bases between. CDR1 is SEHNR and CDR2 is FQNEAQ in the germline V gene (reference sequence).

This clone was seen just once. The chain employs TRBV5-1 and TRBJ2-3; 10 bases are shared with TRBD2. The CDR3 runs 16 residues. CDR1 is SGHRS, CDR2 YFSETQ, per germline. V was pared by 2 bases and J by 1 base, with 4 bases of the junction left unmatched. CDR3 DNA sequence: TGCGCCAGCAGCTTAGGGGGGACTAGCGGCACAGATACGCAGTATTTT. Protein product: CASSLGGTSGTDTQYF.

The genes are TRBV11-3 and TRBJ2-1; TRBD2 matches 10 bases. CDR1 and CDR2 from the germline V gene are SGHNT and YENEEA. Trimming at V came to 5 bases and at J to 6 bases, leaving 16 bases not matched to a gene. This CDR3 is built from 18 residues. CDR3 bases: TGTGCCAGCAGCCAAACCAGGTTCCAACTAGCGGGATTCAATGAGCAGTTCTTC. It translates to CASSQTRFQLAGFNEQFF.

CDR3 DNA: TGTGCCAGCAGCGTAGGCGGTGCGCGGCCCTACGAGCAGTACTTC. Amino acid sequence: CASSVGGARPYEQYF. The chain has TRBV9 and TRBJ2-7; D not certain. Germline values: CDR1 SGDLS, CDR2 YYNGEE. CDR3 length equals 15 residues. With 0 bases removed from V and 2 bases from J, the gap between germline ends came to 12 bases.

This clone was seen only once. The chain employs TRBV5-4 and TRBJ1-1; D remains ambiguous. CDR3 length equals 13 residues. In germline, CDR1 is SGHNT, CDR2 YYREEE (reference sequence). The V and J ends lost 4 bases and 1 base respectively, with 8 bases between them. The CDR3 DNA reads TGTGCCAGCAGCCCGGACGAGAACACTGAAGCTTTCTTT. As protein: CASSPDENTEAFF.

This chain joins TRBV30 and TRBJ1-6; the match to TRBD1 covers 8 bases. V shed 1 base, J shed 4 bases, and the junction held 3 bases outside the gene matches. The CDR3 length is 15 residues. Germline V CDR1 and CDR2: GTSNPN, SVGIG (reference sequence). The CDR3 loop is CAWSEGTGYNSPLHF. CDR3 sequence (DNA): TGTGCCTGGAGTGAGGGGACAGGATATAATTCACCCCTCCACTTT.

The rearrangement links TRBV28 to TRBJ2-4; no clear D. Trimming took off 3 bases at V and 7 bases at J, with 16 bases between the two ends. The CDR3 is 15 amino acids. Per germline, CDR1 MDHEN and CDR2 SYDVKM. For the CDR3, the DNA is TGTGCCAGCAGTTTTCACATAAAGGGATTGAACATTCAGTACTTC. Translated: CASSFHIKGLNIQYF.